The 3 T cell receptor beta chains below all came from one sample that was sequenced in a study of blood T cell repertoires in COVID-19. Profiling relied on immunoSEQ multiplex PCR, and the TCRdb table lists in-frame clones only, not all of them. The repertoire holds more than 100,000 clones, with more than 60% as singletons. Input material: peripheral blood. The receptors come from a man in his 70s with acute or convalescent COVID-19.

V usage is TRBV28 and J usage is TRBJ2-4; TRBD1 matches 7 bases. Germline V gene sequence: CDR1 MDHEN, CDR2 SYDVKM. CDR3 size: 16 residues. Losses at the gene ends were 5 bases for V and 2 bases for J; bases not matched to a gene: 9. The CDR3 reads CASSPSGGFSKNIQYF. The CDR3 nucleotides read TGTGCCAGCAGTCCATCAGGGGGTTTTTCCAAAAACATTCAGTACTTC.

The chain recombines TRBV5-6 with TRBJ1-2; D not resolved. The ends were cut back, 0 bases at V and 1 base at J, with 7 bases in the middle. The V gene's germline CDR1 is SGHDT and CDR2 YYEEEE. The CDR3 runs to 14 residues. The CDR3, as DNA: TGTGCCAGCAGCTTGGTGCGTCTTAACTATGGCTACACCTTC. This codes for CASSLVRLNYGYTF.

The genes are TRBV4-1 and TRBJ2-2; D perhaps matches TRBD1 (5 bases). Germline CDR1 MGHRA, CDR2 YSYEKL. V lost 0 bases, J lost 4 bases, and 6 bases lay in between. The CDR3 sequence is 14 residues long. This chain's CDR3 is CASSQEGATGELFF. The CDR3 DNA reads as TGCGCCAGCAGCCAAGAAGGGGCCACCGGGGAGCTGTTTTTT.